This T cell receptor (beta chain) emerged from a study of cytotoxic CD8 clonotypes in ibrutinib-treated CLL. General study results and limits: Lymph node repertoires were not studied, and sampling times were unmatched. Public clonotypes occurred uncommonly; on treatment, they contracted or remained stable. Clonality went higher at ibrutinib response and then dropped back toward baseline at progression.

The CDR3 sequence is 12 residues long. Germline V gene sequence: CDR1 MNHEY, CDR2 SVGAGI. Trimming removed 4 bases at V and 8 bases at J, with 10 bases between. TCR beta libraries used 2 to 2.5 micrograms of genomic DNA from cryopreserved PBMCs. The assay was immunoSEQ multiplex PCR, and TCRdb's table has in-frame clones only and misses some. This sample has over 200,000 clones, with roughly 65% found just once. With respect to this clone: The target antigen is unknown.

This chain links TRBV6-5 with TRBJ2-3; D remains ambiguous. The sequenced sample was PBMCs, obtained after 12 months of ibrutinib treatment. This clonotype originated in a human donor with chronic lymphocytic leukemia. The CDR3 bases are TGTGCCAGCAGTTCTGCATGGGGTACGCAGTATTTT. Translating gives CASSSAWGTQYF.